The entry below describes one TCR beta chain. This sample was included in a study of blood T cell repertoires in COVID-19. Germline CDR1 GTSNPN, CDR2 SVGIG (reference sequence). V was trimmed by 2 bases and J by 2 bases, leaving 9 bases between them. The CDR3 covers 13 residues. Generated by immunoSEQ multiplex PCR, the TCRdb table keeps only in-frame clones and is missing some. The sample lists 290,000 or so clones, around 90% seen once, with roughly 1.1% in the top ten. The participants were between about 18 and 90 years old and came from under 25 US areas. Recovery meant two consecutive negative NP/OP PCR tests, professional clearance, or resolved symptoms.

The clonotype was recovered from a woman younger than 45 who had recovered from COVID-19. This rearrangement joins TRBV30 to TRBJ2-5; tentative D call: TRBD2 (6 bases). Source material: PBMCs or T cells enriched from blood (not recorded which). The DNA of the CDR3 is TGTGCCTGGAGTCCGCTAGCGCAAGAGACCCAGTACTTC. Protein product: CAWSPLAQETQYF.